Each of the 2 T cell receptor beta chains below was sequenced from the same sample in a study of blood T cell repertoires in COVID-19. The protocol was immunoSEQ multiplex PCR, while the TCRdb copy is restricted to in-frame clones and leaves out a portion. The sample shows some 190,000 clones, about 83% of them seen only once. The sample consisted of PBMCs or T cells enriched from blood (not recorded which). The receptor set was obtained from a woman aged 25 to 45 who had been exposed to COVID-19.

The V call is TRBV28, the J call TRBJ1-6; D remains ambiguous. The CDR3 totals 14 residues. Trimming pared 2 bases from V and 5 bases from J, leaving 7 bases between. The germline V gene encodes CDR1 MDHEN and CDR2 SYDVKM. DNA for the CDR3: TGTGCCAGCAGTTTAGAACAGAATAATTCACCCCTCCACTTT. Residues: CASSLEQNNSPLHF. Together with reference TRBV28 and TRBJ1-6, the CDR3 gives the full variable domain: DVKVTQSSRYLVKRTGEKVFLECVQDMDHENMFWYRQDPGLGLRLIYFSYDVKMKEKGDIPEGYSVSREKKERFSLILESASTNQTSMYLCASSLEQNNSPLHFGNGTRLTVT.

The chain links TRBV9 to TRBJ2-2; 7 bases line up with TRBD2. The germline V gene encodes CDR1 SGDLS and CDR2 YYNGEE. J lost 2 bases, V lost 4 bases, and 5 bases had no gene match. This CDR3 region has 15 residues. CDR3 loop: CASSYGGSNTGELFF. The CDR3 coding sequence is TGTGCCAGCAGCTACGGGGGGAGTAACACCGGGGAGCTGTTTTTT.